This T cell receptor beta chain is from a study of T cell responses to AZD1222 COVID-19 vaccine. Combined were second doses at about 4 or about 12 weeks. This CDR3 region has 14 residues. CDR1 LNHDA and CDR2 SQIVND come from the germline V gene (reference sequence). Trimming left V 5 bases short and J 0 bases short, with 10 bases between. Using immunoSEQ multiplex PCR, the repertoire was profiled, and TCRdb retains in-frame clones only, with some absent. Of about 130,000 clones detected, roughly 89% appear once; the ten largest clones hold more than 0.95%. This material consisted of peripheral blood, taken 28 days after the second AZD1222 dose. This TCR was recovered from an adult who received the AZD1222 COVID-19 vaccine. The chain combines TRBV19 with TRBJ1-1; D unresolved. CDR3 amino acids: CASSSTTVNTEAFF. In nucleotides, the CDR3 is TGTGCCAGTAGTTCTACAACAGTGAACACTGAAGCTTTCTTT.